These 28 T cell receptor beta chains were all obtained from the same sample, sequenced in a study of preoperative IRX-2 immunotherapy in early breast cancer. Indicated treatment: preoperative locoregional IRX-2 cytokine immunotherapy. Measured with immunoSEQ multiplex PCR; TCRdb has only the in-frame clones, and not every one. There are some 99,000 clones in the sample; 80% to 90% occur only once, and over 2% lies in the top ten. The sequences come from tumor tissue, collected after IRX-2 immunotherapy. Source of these receptors: a human donor with breast cancer.

The rearrangement uses TRBV18 and TRBJ2-2; a weak D match, TRBD2 (6 bases). V lost 6 bases to trimming and J lost 10 bases, with 12 bases between them. Germline CDR1 reads KGHSH; CDR2 reads LQKENI. This CDR3 spans 12 amino acids. The CDR3 loop reads CASSGRGKELFF. The CDR3 region has the DNA TGTGCCAGCTCCGGCCGGGGGAAGGAGCTGTTTTTT.

The chain uses TRBV15 and TRBJ1-1, with D possibly being TRBD1 (5 bases). Germline V gene data show CDR1 as LNHNV and CDR2 as YYDKDF (reference sequence). This CDR3 is built from 14 residues. V was cut by 0 bases and J by 6 bases, with 11 bases left in between. The CDR3 region is CATSRDSWGSEAFF. The DNA for the CDR3 is TGTGCCACCAGCAGAGACAGTTGGGGGTCTGAAGCTTTCTTT.

The genes are TRBV1 and TRBJ2-1; TRBD2, the table's D call, lacks a check against the DNA. TRBV1 is given as a pseudogene. The CDR3 contains 14 residues. This CDR3 reads CASSFAGGRNEQFF. CDR3 in DNA: TGCGCCAGCAGCTTTGCGGGGGGCCGCAATGAGCAGTTCTTC.

This clone was detected only a few times. The chain uses TRBV19 and TRBJ2-1; D is undetermined. The germline CDR1 and CDR2 sequences are LNHDA and SQIVND (reference sequence). Between the trimmed V and J ends, which lost 7 bases and 8 bases, there was a span of 15 bases. The CDR3 extends over 13 amino acids. The CDR3 region has the DNA TGTGCCAGTATTGGACCAACCTCGGATGAGCAGTTCTTC. This encodes CASIGPTSDEQFF.

A single count supports this clone. This chain uses TRBV12-2 with TRBJ1-3; the table's TRBD1 call for D was not verified on the DNA. TRBV12-2 is a listed pseudogene. This CDR3 comprises 15 residues. CDR3 residues: CASRDRGLQGDTIYF. Here the CDR3 DNA reads TGTGCCAGTCGGGACAGAGGCCTACAGGGGGACACCATATATTTT.

V and J are TRBV7-1 and TRBJ1-1; D unclear. TRBV7-1 is treated as an ORF (open reading frame) with a function not yet certain. CDR3 length: 13 residues. The V and J ends lost 4 bases and 2 bases respectively, with 8 bases between them. The CDR3: CASSLRANTEAFF. Here the CDR3 DNA reads TGTGCCAGCAGCTTAAGAGCAAACACTGAAGCTTTCTTT.

The CDR3 region has the DNA TGCAGCATACAGGGACAGGGCTCCTACAATGAGCAGTTCTTC. Its translation: CSIQGQGSYNEQFF. The chain combines TRBV29-1 with TRBJ2-1; 9 nucleotides match TRBD1. This CDR3 has 14 residues. The trim removed 8 bases at V and 0 bases at J, leaving 5 bases unmatched. Per the germline V gene, CDR1 is SQVTM and CDR2 is ANQGSEA.

This chain connects TRBV5-1 to TRBJ2-3; D remains unclear. Per germline, CDR1 SGHRS and CDR2 YFSETQ. The CDR3 totals 14 residues. V lost 2 bases and J lost 2, with 9 bases in between. Here the CDR3 reads CASSLEVNTDTQYF. CDR3 sequence (DNA): TGCGCCAGCAGCTTAGAGGTAAACACAGATACGCAGTATTTT.

The chain carries TRBV29-1 and TRBJ1-5; 8 positions agree with TRBD1. Germline V gene sequence: CDR1 SQVTM, CDR2 ANQGSEA. This CDR3 contains 15 residues. Trimming removed 5 bases from V and 5 bases from J; junction bases left unmatched: 11. The chain's CDR3 is CSVSRGTGPDQPQHF. The CDR3 DNA follows: TGCAGCGTTTCTAGGGGGACAGGACCCGATCAGCCCCAGCATTTT.

CDR3: CASRATGEYTGELFF. The CDR3 DNA is TGCGCCAGCAGAGCAACAGGGGAATACACCGGGGAGCTGTTTTTT. This chain links TRBV5-1 with TRBJ2-2, with 7 bases fitting TRBD1. The V gene's germline CDR1 is SGHRS and CDR2 YFSETQ. With V trimmed by 5 bases and J by 3 bases, 7 bases remained unmatched. CDR3 size: 15 residues.

In its sample, this clone was seen once. The chain couples TRBV19 to TRBJ1-2; 9 bases line up with TRBD1. The CDR3 totals 13 residues. V dropped 7 bases and J dropped 8; count of bases not matched to a gene: 8. In germline, CDR1 is LNHDA, CDR2 SQIVND (reference sequence). CDR3 DNA sequence: TGTGCCAGTACCCCGGACAGGGGAAGAGGCTACACCTTC. Translation: CASTPDRGRGYTF.

The chain is built from TRBV30 and TRBJ2-3; TRBD1 matches at 8 bases. CDR1 and CDR2 from the germline V gene are GTSNPN and SVGIG (reference sequence). The CDR3 totals 13 residues. J lost 4 bases, V lost 3 bases, and 3 bases had no gene match. The CDR3 DNA follows: TGTGCCTGGAGGATGACAGGGGCAGATACGCAGTATTTT. Its protein is CAWRMTGADTQYF.

The gene calls are TRBV5-1 and TRBJ2-7; 12 bases match TRBD2. The V gene end was trimmed by 4 bases and the J gene end by 1 base; junction bases not matched to a gene: 12. Germline V gene lookup returns CDR1 SGHRS and CDR2 YFSETQ. CDR3 length: 18 residues. CDR3 region: CASSGALAGGYISYEQYF. CDR3 DNA sequence: TGCGCCAGCAGCGGGGCACTAGCGGGAGGCTATATTTCCTACGAGCAGTACTTC.

V usage is TRBV6-8 and J usage is TRBJ1-5; unclear D gene. Germline V gene lookup returns CDR1 MNHGY and CDR2 SAAAGT. V was trimmed by 6 bases and J by 6 bases, leaving 9 bases between them. This CDR3 region has 12 residues. The CDR3 loop is CASRAQSQPQHF. The CDR3 region has the DNA TGTGCCAGCAGGGCCCAAAGTCAGCCCCAGCATTTT.

The chain joins TRBV7-4 to TRBJ2-2; D ambiguous. The CDR3 extends over 14 amino acids. Deletions cut 6 bases from V and 1 base from J, with 9 bases between. Germline lookup yields CDR1 SGHVT and CDR2 SQSDAQ. CDR3 bases: TGTGCCAGCAGTTCACTACGGAACACCGGGGAGCTGTTTTTT. It translates to CASSSLRNTGELFF.

About this clone: At one boundary the junction diverges from the germline segment, which might be a read error. The chain couples TRBV7-6 to TRBJ1-4, with 7 positions matching TRBD1. The CDR3 has 15 residues. Looked up from germline, CDR1 is SGHVS and CDR2 is FNYEAQ. The CDR3 region has the DNA TGTGCTAGCAGCCGGTACAGGGGAACCGACGAAAAACTGTTTTTT. Translation: CASSRYRGTDEKLFF.

CDR3 loop: CASSLLGSATYNEQFF. In nucleotides, the CDR3 is TGTGCCAGCAGCTTACTTGGAAGCGCAACCTACAATGAGCAGTTCTTC. The rearrangement joins TRBV7-5 to TRBJ2-1; whether TRBD2, the table's D call, matches the DNA was not checked. TRBV7-5 is termed a pseudogene. The CDR3 totals 16 residues.

V is TRBV19 and J is TRBJ1-5; TRBD1 might be the D (5 bases). The ends were cut back, 5 bases at V and 2 bases at J, with 16 bases in the middle. There are 16 residues in the CDR3. Germline CDR1 is LNHDA and CDR2 is SQIVND (reference sequence). The CDR3 loop reads CASSLGLSFGNQPQHF. The CDR3 DNA sequence: TGTGCCAGTAGTTTGGGACTAAGTTTTGGCAATCAGCCCCAGCATTTT.

The V and J genes are TRBV18 and TRBJ2-3; the D is unclear. Germline CDR1 is KGHSH and CDR2 is LQKENI. Trimming shortened V by 5 bases and J by 2 bases, and 5 bases separated the two germline ends. This CDR3 comprises 12 residues. The CDR3 DNA is TGTGCCAGCTCAGTGTACACAGATACGCAGTATTTT. As protein: CASSVYTDTQYF.

This CDR3 is CASSKPASSNEQFF. CDR3 sequence (DNA): TGTGCCAGTAGTAAACCGGCTTCTAGCAATGAGCAGTTCTTC. The rearrangement joins TRBV19 to TRBJ2-1; D not certain. The V gene's germline CDR1 is LNHDA and CDR2 SQIVND (reference sequence). CDR3 length: 14 amino acids. Trimming took 4 bases from V and 6 from J, leaving 13 bases between them.

The sample holds one count of this clone. The chain carries TRBV28 and TRBJ1-1; maybe TRBD1 (6 bases). The V gene lost 5 bases and the J gene lost 1 base, with 14 bases spanning the gap. In germline, CDR1 is MDHEN, CDR2 SYDVKM. This CDR3 region has 15 residues. The CDR3 bases are TGTGCCAGCAGTCCCCCCCTCAGGGGGAACACTGAAGCTTTCTTT. Its translation is CASSPPLRGNTEAFF.

This clone was detected a few times. At one of its ends the junction is not consistent with the germline gene, which may arise from a read error. The genes are TRBV7-1 and TRBJ2-1; D might be TRBD1 (6 bases). TRBV7-1 is identified as an open reading frame with a role that is uncertain. The length of the CDR3 is 14 residues. DNA for the CDR3: TGTGCCAGTAGCTTTGGACTGGGGGCCGTTGGGCAGTTCTTC. Its translation is CASSFGLGAVGQFF.

The chain employs TRBV15 and TRBJ1-5; the D is unclear. Germline CDR1 is LNHNV and CDR2 is YYDKDF (reference sequence). The CDR3 spans 14 residues. Between the trimmed V and J ends, which lost 2 bases and 0 bases, there was a span of 5 bases. As DNA, the CDR3 is TGTGCCACCAGCAGAACTACTAGCAATCAGCCCCAGCATTTT. Translation: CATSRTTSNQPQHF.

The chain uses TRBV29-1 and TRBJ1-1, with TRBD1 matching over 12 bases. With V trimmed by 0 bases and J by 6 bases, 8 bases remained unmatched. Germline V gene data show CDR1 as SQVTM and CDR2 as ANQGSEA. The CDR3 is 16 residues long. DNA for the CDR3: TGCAGCGTTGAAGACTACGCGGGACAGGGGGCCGCTGAAGCTTTCTTT. This encodes CSVEDYAGQGAAEAFF.

This sequence joins TRBV11-1 and TRBJ1-5; 7 nucleotides match TRBD1. CDR1 and CDR2 from the germline V gene are SGHAT and FQDESV (reference sequence). J was trimmed by 5 bases and V by 5 bases; bases with no gene match: 6. The CDR3 is 14 residues long. The CDR3 loop reads CASSETGRDQPQHF. In DNA form, the CDR3 reads TGTGCCAGCAGCGAGACAGGGAGGGATCAGCCCCAGCATTTT.

This clone was detected only a few times. CDR3 DNA sequence: TGCGCCAGCATTGAGCGGGGGGACCGCACAGATACGCAGTATTTT. Its translation is CASIERGDRTDTQYF. The V and J genes are TRBV5-1 and TRBJ2-3, with 9 bases lining up with TRBD2. From germline, CDR1 is SGHRS and CDR2 YFSETQ. The CDR3 length is 15 residues. Losses at the gene ends were 6 bases for V and 1 base for J; bases not matched to a gene: 6.

This clone appeared a single time. The V and J genes are TRBV5-1 and TRBJ2-4; D not resolved. Germline values: CDR1 SGHRS, CDR2 YFSETQ. V was shortened by 4 bases and J by 0 bases, with 17 bases between the two germline ends. The CDR3 covers 17 residues. For the CDR3, the DNA is TGCGCCAGCAGCCAGTCCCCGAGTAGCCTAGCCAAAAACATTCAGTACTTC. The encoded protein is CASSQSPSSLAKNIQYF.

This clone was seen only a few times. The genes are TRBV30 and TRBJ2-3; 10 nucleotides match TRBD2. CDR1 is GTSNPN and CDR2 is SVGIG in the germline V gene (reference sequence). V dropped 3 bases and J dropped 4; count of bases not matched to a gene: 13. This CDR3 is built from 17 residues. The DNA for the CDR3 is TGTGCCTGGAGCCAGGGGACCGGGACTAGCGTATCAGATACGCAGTATTTT. Residues: CAWSQGTGTSVSDTQYF.